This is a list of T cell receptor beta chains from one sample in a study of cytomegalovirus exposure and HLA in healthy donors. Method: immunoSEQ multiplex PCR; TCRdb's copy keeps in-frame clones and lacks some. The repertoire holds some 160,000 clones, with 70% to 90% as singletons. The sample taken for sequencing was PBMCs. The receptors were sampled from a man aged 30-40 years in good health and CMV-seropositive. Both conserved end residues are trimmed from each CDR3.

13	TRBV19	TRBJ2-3	ASSILAGEADTQY
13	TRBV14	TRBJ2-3	ASSQEASIADTQY
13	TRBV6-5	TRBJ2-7	ASRTPVTGNYEQY
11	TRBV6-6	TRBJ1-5	ASSRLSNQPQH
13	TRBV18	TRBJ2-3	ASSPQGQGTDTQY
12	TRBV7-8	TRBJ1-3	ASSPGTVRNTIY
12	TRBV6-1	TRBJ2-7	ASRQDALSYEQY
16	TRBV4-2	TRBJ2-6	ASSPFREGSSGANVLT
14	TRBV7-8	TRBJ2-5	ASSIPPSGSGETQY
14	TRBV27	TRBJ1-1	ASSSRTGVGNTEAF
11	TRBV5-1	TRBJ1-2	ASSFEQDSRST
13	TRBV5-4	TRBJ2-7	ASSSRVEVGYEQY
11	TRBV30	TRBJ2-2	AWGGGGTGELF
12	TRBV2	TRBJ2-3	AIHPGQGTDTQY
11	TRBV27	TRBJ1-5	ASSLQVMQPQH
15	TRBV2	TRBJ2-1	ASSEGVLAASYNEQF
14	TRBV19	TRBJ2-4	ASSIRTGEAKNIQY
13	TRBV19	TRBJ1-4	ASSIDGTGEEKLF
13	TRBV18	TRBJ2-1	ASSPRTSEYNEQF
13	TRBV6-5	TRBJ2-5	ASSYGGRGLETQY
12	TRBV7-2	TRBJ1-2	ASSLSTGGDGYT
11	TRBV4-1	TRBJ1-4	ASSRAANEKLF
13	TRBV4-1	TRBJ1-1	ASSHVRTMNTEAF
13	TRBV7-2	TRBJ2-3	ASSLAGGPGDTQY
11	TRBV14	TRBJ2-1	ASSQGGYNEQF
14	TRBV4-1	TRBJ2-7	ASSQGLAGYAYEQY
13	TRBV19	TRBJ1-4	ASSLRQGANEKLF
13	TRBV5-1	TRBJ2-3	ASSLGSGRTDTQY
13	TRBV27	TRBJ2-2	ASSTRPGVPGELF
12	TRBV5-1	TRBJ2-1	ASSLTGRYNEQF
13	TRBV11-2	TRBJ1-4	ASSLRRRAGEKLF
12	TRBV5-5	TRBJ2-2	ASSLVLDTGELF
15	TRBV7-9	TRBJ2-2	ASSSSVTGSSTGELF
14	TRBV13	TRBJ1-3	ASSAKRSGAEFTIY
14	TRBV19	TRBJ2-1	VSRWGSGRAVTEQF
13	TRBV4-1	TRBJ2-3	ASSQGSVSTDTQY
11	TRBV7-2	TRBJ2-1	ASSLARGNEQF
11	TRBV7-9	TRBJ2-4	ASSPRAKNIQY
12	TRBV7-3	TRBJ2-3	ASSLVGQGDTQY
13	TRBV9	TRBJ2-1	ASSLSGAKYNEQF
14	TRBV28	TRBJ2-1	ASSSLSGSRYNEQF
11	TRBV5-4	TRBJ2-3	ASSLLSTDTQY
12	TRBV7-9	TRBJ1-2	ASSSSPGDYGYT
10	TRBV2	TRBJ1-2	ATRGGGVGYT
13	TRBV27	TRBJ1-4	ASSHYGTVDEKLF
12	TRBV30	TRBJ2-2	ACPPSGRAGELF
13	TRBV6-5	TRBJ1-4	ASSIMGAANEKLF
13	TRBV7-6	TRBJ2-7	ASSSASGTGGRQY
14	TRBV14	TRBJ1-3	ASSQDYKSSGNTIY
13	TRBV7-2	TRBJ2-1	ASSGGTSSYNEQF